This note documents a single TCR beta chain sequence. One end of the junction fails to match germline, which may point to a read error. Other DNA sequences in the sample encode the same CDR3. CDR3 size: 16 residues. Per germline, CDR1 SEHNR and CDR2 FQNEAQ (reference sequence). Data came from immunoSEQ multiplex PCR; TCRdb stores just in-frame clones and leaves some out. The table shows 18,000 or so clones, with around 68% occurring only once. This sample is drawn from a study of somatic mutations in cytotoxic T cells in rheumatoid arthritis. The rearrangement uses TRBV7-9 and TRBJ1-6; tentatively, D is TRBD1 (5 bases). This clonotype was obtained from a man between 60 and 70 years old in good health. Material for sequencing was CD8+ T cells sorted from blood. The CDR3 nucleotides are TGTGCCAGCAGCGCACAGAGGGGAAGCGGGAATTCACCTCTCCACTTT. Residues: CASSAQRGSGNSPLHF. Full variable domain (outside the CDR3, taken from reference TRBV7-9 and TRBJ1-6): DTGVSQNPRHKITKRGQNVTFRCDPISEHNRLYWYRQTLGQGPEFLTYFQNEAQLEKSRLLSDRFSAERPKGSFSTLEIQRTEQGDSAMYLCASSAQRGSGNSPLHFGNGTRLTVT.